The 8 T cell receptor beta chains in this list originate from one sample, sequenced in a study of graft-versus-host responses after intestinal transplantation. To release intraepithelial and lamina propria lymphocytes, the graft tissue was processed. Clones were sequenced by immunoSEQ multiplex PCR, and TCRdb holds only the in-frame ones, with some missing. Of around 9,800 clones in the sample, under 85% were seen once. The sample consisted of ileum tissue, taken less than 550 days after intestinal transplant. The receptors derive from a human patient who received an intestinal transplant, so some T cells may come from the graft donor.

This clone has only one observation. CDR3 DNA sequence: TGTGCCAGCAGCTTAGTCGCGGCACGAGGGGCCAATGAGCAGTTCTTC. Its protein product is CASSLVAARGANEQFF. This chain joins TRBV7-2 and TRBJ2-1; the D call may be TRBD1 or TRBD2 (5 bases each). Germline V CDR1 and CDR2: SGHTA, FQGNSA. The V gene lost 1 base and the J gene lost 6 bases, with 16 bases spanning the gap. This CDR3 is built from 16 residues.

For the CDR3, the DNA is TGTGCCAGCACCAGTACAGGGGATCATTCACCCCTCCACTTT. It codes for CASTSTGDHSPLHF. V usage is TRBV6-6 and J usage is TRBJ1-6; 7 bases are a match to TRBD1. The CDR3 runs to 14 residues. CDR1 MNHNY and CDR2 SVGAGI come from the germline V gene (reference sequence). The V gene end was trimmed by 7 bases and the J gene end by 8 bases; junction bases not matched to a gene: 8.

The chain links TRBV7-9 to TRBJ2-5, with 7 positions matching TRBD1. With 4 bases clipped from V and 4 bases from J, the junction kept 3 bases outside the gene matches. The CDR3 is made up of 13 amino acids. Germline V gives CDR1 SEHNR, CDR2 FQNEAQ (reference sequence). The CDR3 DNA is TGTGCCAGCAGCTCCTGGACAGGAGAGACCCAGTACTTC. It encodes CASSSWTGETQYF.

The chain links TRBV19 to TRBJ1-1; D not certain. CDR1 and CDR2 (germline): LNHDA, SQIVND (reference sequence). V lost 3 bases, J lost 0 bases, and 8 bases lay in between. The CDR3 sequence is 14 residues long. In DNA form, the CDR3 reads TGTGCCAGTAGTATGATAGGGTTGAACACTGAAGCTTTCTTT. Translating gives CASSMIGLNTEAFF.

Here the CDR3 DNA reads TGTGCCAGCACTAAACCCGGGGGGCGAGTCACTGAAGCTTTCTTT. Translation gives CASTKPGGRVTEAFF. The V gene is TRBV6-1, the J gene TRBJ1-1, with a possible D match to TRBD1 (6 bases). The length of the CDR3 is 15 residues. From germline, CDR1 is MNHNS and CDR2 SASEGT. Trimming cost V 7 bases and J 4 bases, with 19 bases left between them.

The chain employs TRBV11-3 and TRBJ2-1, with D possibly TRBD1 on 8 matching bases. V was pared by 1 base and J by 4 bases, with 23 bases between. This CDR3 has 19 amino acids. Germline V gives CDR1 SGHNT, CDR2 YENEEA. CDR3 residues: CASSLGAGDRRQTYNEQFF. CDR3 coding DNA: TGTGCCAGCAGCTTAGGTGCGGGGGACAGGCGGCAAACTTACAATGAGCAGTTCTTC.

J is TRBJ1-5 and V is TRBV28; 9 positions agree with TRBD1. The CDR3 totals 15 residues. V dropped 3 bases and J dropped 4; count of bases not matched to a gene: 4. Looked up from germline, CDR1 is MDHEN and CDR2 is SYDVKM. The CDR3 loop reads CASSFGQGWNQPQHF. Here the CDR3 DNA reads TGTGCCAGCAGTTTCGGACAGGGGTGGAATCAGCCCCAGCATTTT.

This clone was detected once. The chain carries TRBV11-2 and TRBJ2-5; 11 bases line up with TRBD2. Looked up from germline, CDR1 is SGHAT and CDR2 is FQNNGV. The length of the CDR3 is 15 residues. Trimming at V came to 1 base and at J to 11 bases, leaving 9 bases not matched to a gene. The CDR3 DNA is TGTGCCAGCAGCTTAGTGGAGACTAGCGGGATAAGACAGTACTTC. This translates into CASSLVETSGIRQYF.